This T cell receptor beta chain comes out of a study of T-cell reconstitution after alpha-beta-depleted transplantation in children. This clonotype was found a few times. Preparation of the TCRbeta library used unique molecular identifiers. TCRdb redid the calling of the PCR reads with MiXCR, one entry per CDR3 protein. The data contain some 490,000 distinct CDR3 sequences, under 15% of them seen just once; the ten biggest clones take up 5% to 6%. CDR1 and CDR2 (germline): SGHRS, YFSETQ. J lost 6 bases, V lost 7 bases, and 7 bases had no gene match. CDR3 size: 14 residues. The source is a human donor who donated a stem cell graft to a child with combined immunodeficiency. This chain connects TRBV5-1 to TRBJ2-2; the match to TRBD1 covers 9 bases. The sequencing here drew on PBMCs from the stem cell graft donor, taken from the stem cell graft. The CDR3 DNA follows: TGCGCCAGCGGCCTTGGACAGGGGCCCGGGGAGCTGTTTTTT. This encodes CASGLGQGPGELFF.